The clone carrying this T cell receptor (beta chain) was seen only once. Per the germline V gene, CDR1 is SGHAT and CDR2 is FQNNGV. The CDR3 runs 16 residues. V shed 7 bases and J shed 0 bases, with 13 bases lying between them. The data were taken from a study of blood T cell repertoires in COVID-19. Assay: immunoSEQ multiplex PCR; the TCRdb copy retains only in-frame clones and omits some. The table lists 250,000 to 350,000 clones, roughly 87% of them singletons. Specimen: peripheral blood. The source is a man aged 18 to 29 with active or convalescent COVID-19. The rearrangement links TRBV11-2 to TRBJ2-6; D is ambiguous. The CDR3 sequence: CASTFVQISGANVLTF. The DNA for the CDR3 is TGTGCCAGCACCTTCGTCCAGATCTCTGGGGCCAACGTCCTGACTTTC.